The 17 T cell receptor beta chains reported below all come from one sample, sequenced in a study of cytomegalovirus exposure and HLA in healthy donors. This PCR relied on a set of 60 Vbeta primers and 13 Jbeta primers. Libraries were prepared by immunoSEQ multiplex PCR; TCRdb keeps only in-frame clonotypes and omits some of them. The sample contains some 190,000 clones, more than 70% of which appear only once. The source material was PBMCs. The receptors were sampled from a woman between 35 and 50 years old in good health and CMV-seronegative.

The rearrangement links TRBV12-5 to TRBJ1-1; 7 bases are a match to TRBD1. CDR3 length: 15 amino acids. Germline assignment: CDR1 LGHNT and CDR2 FRNRAP. The V gene end was trimmed by 5 bases and the J gene end by 3 bases; junction bases not matched to a gene: 9. CDR3 nucleotides: TGTGCTAGTGGTCCCCTGGACAGGCTTGACACTGAAGCTTTCTTT. The encoded protein is CASGPLDRLDTEAFF.

The chain uses TRBV4-2 and TRBJ2-1; D is possibly TRBD1 (5 bases). This CDR3 contains 13 residues. Trimming removed 2 bases from V and 6 bases from J, with 8 bases in between. In germline, CDR1 is LGHNA, CDR2 YNFKEQ. For the CDR3, the DNA is TGTGCCAGCAGCCAAATAGGGGCCAATGAGCAGTTCTTC. Translated, it gives CASSQIGANEQFF.

V is TRBV10-3 and J is TRBJ2-1, with D possibly being TRBD1 (6 bases). Trimming removed 4 bases at V and 6 bases at J, with 13 bases between. The CDR3 runs 14 residues. The germline gives CDR1 ENHRY, CDR2 SYGVKD. The CDR3 protein is CAISGNRDGNEQFF. For the CDR3, the DNA is TGTGCCATCAGTGGGAACAGGGATGGCAATGAGCAGTTCTTC.

The rearrangement uses TRBV9 and TRBJ1-2, with D possibly being TRBD1 (6 bases). This CDR3 has 16 amino acids. The ends were cut back, 3 bases at V and 6 bases at J, with 21 bases in the middle. Germline V CDR1 and CDR2: SGDLS, YYNGEE. The DNA of the CDR3 is TGTGCCAGCAGCGCGTTGAGGGGGAAGCCTAATGATGGCTACACCTTC. Its protein is CASSALRGKPNDGYTF. Drawing the rest from reference TRBV9 and TRBJ1-2, the complete variable domain is DSGVTQTPKHLITATGQRVTLRCSPRSGDLSVYWYQQSLDQGLQFLIQYYNGEERAKGNILERFSAQQFPDLHSELNLSSLELGDSALYFCASSALRGKPNDGYTFGSGTRLTVV.

The chain joins TRBV9 to TRBJ1-5; 11 nucleotides align to TRBD1. Trimming took 4 bases from V and 0 from J; bases not matched to a gene: 6. CDR1 and CDR2 from the germline V gene are SGDLS and YYNGEE. This CDR3 spans 17 amino acids. CDR3 sequence reads: CASSPGTGGNSNQPQHF. The CDR3 DNA reads as TGTGCCAGCAGCCCAGGGACAGGGGGAAATAGCAATCAGCCCCAGCATTTT.

The chain employs TRBV30 and TRBJ2-5; 8 nucleotides agree with TRBD1. CDR3 length: 13 amino acids. V shed 4 bases, J shed 5 bases, and the junction held 6 bases outside the gene matches. Looked up from germline, CDR1 is GTSNPN and CDR2 is SVGIG (reference sequence). The CDR3, as DNA: TGTGCCTGGATTACAGGGGGAGGCGAGACCCAGTACTTC. As protein: CAWITGGGETQYF.

The chain has TRBV29-1 and TRBJ1-4; possibly TRBD1 for D (5 bases). Trimming removed 5 bases at V and 3 bases at J, with 13 bases between. Germline lookup yields CDR1 SQVTM and CDR2 ANQGSEA. This CDR3 has 14 residues. The CDR3 region has the DNA TGCAGCGTTCTAGGACACGCGTCTAATGAAAAACTGTTTTTT. Amino acid sequence: CSVLGHASNEKLFF. The full variable domain, completed using reference TRBV29-1 and TRBJ1-4, is SAVISQKPSRDICQRGTSLTIQCQVDSQVTMMFWYRQQPGQSLTLIATANQGSEATYESGFVIDKFPISRPNLTFSTLTVSNMSPEDSSIYLCSVLGHASNEKLFFGSGTQLSVL.

J is TRBJ1-2 and V is TRBV18; the D gene is possibly TRBD1 (5 bases). V was pared by 6 bases and J by 5 bases, with 16 bases between. This CDR3 spans 14 amino acids. Per the germline V gene, CDR1 is KGHSH and CDR2 is LQKENI. CDR3 sequence (DNA): TGTGCCAGCTCCGGGGAGGGGATTAGGTATGGCTACACCTTC. Translated: CASSGEGIRYGYTF.

J is TRBJ2-1 and V is TRBV6-1; 10 positions match TRBD1. Germline CDR1 reads MNHNS; CDR2 reads SASEGT. V lost 10 bases, J lost 8 bases, and 8 bases stayed unmatched. The CDR3 contains 13 residues. Here the CDR3 DNA reads TGTGCCATTCCGACAGGGGGCTTATATGAGCAGTTCTTC. This translates into CAIPTGGLYEQFF.

The chain links TRBV27 to TRBJ2-7; 9 nucleotides agree with TRBD1. Trimming cost V 3 bases and J 1 base; bases outside gene matches: 1. This CDR3 comprises 14 residues. Germline V gene data show CDR1 as MNHEY and CDR2 as SMNVEV (reference sequence). The CDR3 sequence is CASSLGQGSYEQYF. The CDR3 DNA reads TGTGCCAGCAGTTTGGGACAGGGATCCTACGAGCAGTACTTC.

This clone has only a few counts. The rearrangement joins TRBV27 to TRBJ2-2; the match to TRBD1 covers 7 bases. Trimming at V came to 5 bases and at J to 5 bases, leaving 11 bases not matched to a gene. CDR1 MNHEY and CDR2 SMNVEV come from the germline V gene (reference sequence). This CDR3 spans 16 amino acids. Written as DNA, the CDR3 is TGTGCCAGCAGTCTTAAGGCAGGACAGGAGACCGGGGAGCTGTTTTTT. Its translation: CASSLKAGQETGELFF.

This clone was observed once. V usage is TRBV27 and J usage is TRBJ2-1, with 10 bases identical to TRBD2. This CDR3 contains 15 residues. Trimming took 6 bases from V and 7 from J; bases not matched to a gene: 9. CDR1 is MNHEY, CDR2 SMNVEV, per germline (reference sequence). The chain's CDR3 is CASSLRVTSGNEQFF. CDR3 DNA sequence: TGTGCCAGCAGCCTCCGTGTGACTAGCGGGAATGAGCAGTTCTTC.

This chain links TRBV4-2 with TRBJ1-1, with a possible D match to TRBD1 (5 bases). Trimming took 0 bases from V and 7 from J, leaving 12 bases between them. Germline V lookup: CDR1 LGHNA, CDR2 YNFKEQ. This CDR3 spans 14 amino acids. The CDR3 DNA is TGTGCCAGCAGCCAAGAAGCAGGGAAGGTTGAAGCTTTCTTT. Translated: CASSQEAGKVEAFF.

CDR3 in DNA: TGTGCCAGCAGTACAGGGGACGGCGGCTACACCTTC. Its translation: CASSTGDGGYTF. The V gene is TRBV13, the J gene TRBJ1-2; 7 bases map to TRBD1. The germline gives CDR1 PRHDT, CDR2 FYEKMQ (reference sequence). V lost 6 bases and J lost 8; bases outside the gene matches: 6. The CDR3 has 12 residues.

This clone has more than one count but fewer than ten. The V call is TRBV19, the J call TRBJ2-1, with 7 bases that match TRBD2. Germline CDR1 LNHDA, CDR2 SQIVND (reference sequence). V was pared by 3 bases and J by 1 base, with 9 bases of the junction left unmatched. This CDR3 comprises 17 residues. The CDR3 loop is CASSIFGGSGSYNEQFF. In nucleotides, the CDR3 is TGTGCCAGTAGTATCTTCGGCGGGAGTGGTTCCTACAATGAGCAGTTCTTC. Variable domain in full (rest from reference TRBV19 and TRBJ2-1): DGGITQSPKYLFRKEGQNVTLSCEQNLNHDAMYWYRQDPGQGLRLIYYSQIVNDFQKGDIAEGYSVSREKKESFPLTVTSAQKNPTAFYLCASSIFGGSGSYNEQFFGPGTRLTVL.

The J gene is TRBJ2-7, the V gene TRBV23-1; 8 bases map to TRBD1. TRBV23-1 is noted as an ORF with a role that remains uncertain. The CDR3 loop spans 13 amino acids. After removal of 10 bases from V and 2 bases from J, the junction contained 7 bases not matched to a gene. The CDR3 DNA follows: TGCGCCACCCAGGGGGCCTTAGCCTACGAGCAGTACTTC. Translation: CATQGALAYEQYF.

The chain carries TRBV27 and TRBJ2-1, with TRBD2 matching 7 bases. V was clipped by 2 bases and J by 6 bases; unmatched bases: 10. Germline lookup yields CDR1 MNHEY and CDR2 SMNVEV (reference sequence). CDR3 length: 16 amino acids. Here the CDR3 reads CASSLKAGALPNEQFF. The CDR3 DNA reads TGTGCCAGCAGTTTAAAGGCGGGAGCCCTCCCCAATGAGCAGTTCTTC.